The rows below give T cell receptor beta chains drawn from one sample of a study of control samples from healthy donors and cancer patients. Sequencing was performed with immunoSEQ multiplex PCR; in TCRdb, only in-frame clones are kept and a portion is missing. The table has roughly 150,000 clones, 85% to 95% seen once. What was sequenced was blood. These TCRs come from a man in his fifties or sixties in good health. Each CDR3 is given with its conserved first and last residue. D genes are given only for firm matches. Some rows have no size entry. The others give once, few or many, or a class for an expanded clone.

cdr3_nt,cdr3_aa,d_call,v_call,clone_size,j_call
TGCGCCAGCAGCTTGGACGGACTAGCGGGAGGTGAGCAGTTCTTC,CASSLDGLAGGEQFF,TRBD2,TRBV5-1,once,TRBJ2-1
TGCGCCAGCAGCTTGGGGGGCATGTACAATGAGCAGTTCTTC,CASSLGGMYNEQFF,-,TRBV5-1,-,TRBJ2-1
TGTGCCAGCAGCCAAGATCAGGGTAACACTGAAGCTTTCTTT,CASSQDQGNTEAFF,-,TRBV3-1/TRBV3-2,-,TRBJ1-1
TGTGCCAGCAGTGAACTAGCGGGCGCTTACAATGAGCAGTTCTTC,CASSELAGAYNEQFF,TRBD2,TRBV6-4,-,TRBJ2-1
TGTGCCAGCAGTTTGGGGGCGTCCTACGAGCAGTACTTC,CASSLGASYEQYF,-,TRBV27,once,TRBJ2-7
TGTGCCAGCAGCTTGGAACCGGGACAGAATGAAAAACTGTTTTTT,CASSLEPGQNEKLFF,TRBD1,TRBV5-4,-,TRBJ1-4
TGTGCCACCAGCAGACAAACACAGGGGAGCTACGAGCAGTACTTC,CATSRQTQGSYEQYF,TRBD1,TRBV15,-,TRBJ2-7
TGTGCCAGCAGTTACCCCCGGGCTAGCGGGATCCGGGATACGCAGTATTTT,CASSYPRASGIRDTQYF,TRBD2,TRBV6-2/TRBV6-3,-,TRBJ2-3
TGTGCCAGCAGCTTAGTCCAGGGATACTACGAGCAGTACTTC,CASSLVQGYYEQYF,-,TRBV7-9,-,TRBJ2-7
TGTGCCAGCAGCCCGGGACAGAGTAACTATGGCTACACCTTC,CASSPGQSNYGYTF,TRBD1,TRBV6-6,once,TRBJ1-2
TGCGCCAGCAGTGAGTCGTTTAGCGGGAACATTCAGTACTTC,CASSESFSGNIQYF,TRBD2,TRBV10-1,-,TRBJ2-4
TGTGCCAGCAGTGTCTCCGTAGCGGGAGGGCAAGAGACCCAGTACTTC,CASSVSVAGGQETQYF,TRBD2,TRBV6-1,few,TRBJ2-5
TGTGCCAGCAGTTTTCCTTCGTTCACAGATACGCAGTATTTT,CASSFPSFTDTQYF,-,TRBV28,few,TRBJ2-3
TGTGCCAGCAGCCAAGTAGGGGGGGAGGAGACCCAGTACTTC,CASSQVGGEETQYF,-,TRBV3-1/TRBV3-2,-,TRBJ2-5
TGTGCCAGTAGTCGGGGACATAAATCAGATACGCAGTATTTT,CASSRGHKSDTQYF,-,TRBV19,-,TRBJ2-3
TGTGCCACGGTTAAAACAACTAATGAAAAACTGTTTTTT,CATVKTTNEKLFF,-,TRBV6-5,-,TRBJ1-4
TGCGCCAGCAGCTTGGGACCGGGGAGTGAAGAGACCCAGTACTTC,CASSLGPGSEETQYF,-,TRBV5-1,-,TRBJ2-5
TGTGCCACCAGCTTGCTGCGGACTGGGAATGAGCAGTTCTTC,CATSLLRTGNEQFF,-,TRBV15,once,TRBJ2-1
TGTGCCACCAGCAGACTAGAACAGCCCCAGCATTTT,CATSRLEQPQHF,-,TRBV15,once,TRBJ1-5
TGTGCCAGCAGCCCTAACCCCGGGACTCGAGAGGCCCAGTACTTC,CASSPNPGTREAQYF,-,TRBV7-3,-,TRBJ2-5